This TCR beta chain appears in the sequencing data of a study of shared clonotypes between healthy human individuals. Study-wide results and caveats: Represented diversity, genetic and exposure-history alike, was limited by few donors.

Trimming removed 2 bases at V and 3 bases at J, with 5 bases between. The germline CDR1 and CDR2 sequences are SGHTA and FQGTGA. CDR3 length equals 13 residues. In the case of this clone: The target antigen is unknown.

Deep level was the assay's run setting. Method: immunoSEQ multiplex PCR; TCRdb's copy keeps in-frame clones and lacks some. Of under 600,000 clones in the sample, approximately 97% were seen once. Sequenced: naive CD4+ T cells sorted from blood. Subset denoted: CD45RA+ positively selected. The receptor comes from a woman aged 25 to 39 in good health. V usage is TRBV7-3 and J usage is TRBJ1-3; unclear D gene. This CDR3 reads CASSLSVGNTIYF. The CDR3 DNA reads as TGTGCCAGCAGCTTATCGGTTGGAAACACCATATATTTT.